These T cell receptor beta chains were read from a single sample in a study of graft-versus-host responses after intestinal transplantation. Method: immunoSEQ multiplex PCR; TCRdb's copy keeps in-frame clones and lacks some. This table holds about 88,000 clones, around 90% found once. Their antigens remain unidentified. Specimen: unstimulated CD4+ T cells sorted from spleen or lymph node cells, collected before transplant. These receptors all stem from a human donor who was the organ donor for an intestinal transplant. Both conserved end residues are part of each CDR3. The D gene is left open where the match is weak. Expanded clones get a size class; other rows say once, few or many, or leave the size out.

.	TRBV30	.	TRBJ2-6	CAWTVSGANVLTF	TGTGCCTGGACAGTCTCTGGGGCCAACGTCCTGACTTTC
once	TRBV19	TRBD2	TRBJ2-3	CASSPASGLSTDTQYF	TGTGCCAGTAGTCCGGCTAGCGGGTTGAGCACAGATACGCAGTATTTT
few	TRBV29-1	TRBD2	TRBJ2-7	CSVVGLAYEQYF	TGCAGCGTTGTCGGACTAGCCTACGAGCAGTACTTC
few	TRBV30	TRBD1	TRBJ1-2	CAWSVDQGAHTF	TGTGCCTGGAGTGTAGACCAGGGGGCGCATACCTTC
.	TRBV11-3	.	TRBJ1-1	CASSLVPFGRAPNTEAFF	TGTGCCAGCAGCTTAGTCCCTTTCGGGAGGGCCCCGAACACTGAAGCTTTCTTT
.	TRBV9	.	TRBJ1-4	CASSGTATNEKLFF	TGTGCCAGCAGCGGGACAGCAACTAATGAAAAACTGTTTTTT
.	TRBV5-6	.	TRBJ2-4	CASSFYGGKNIQYF	TGTGCCAGCAGCTTTTACGGGGGTAAAAACATTCAGTACTTC
.	TRBV19	TRBD1	TRBJ1-2	CASSSQGMRYPYNYGYTF	TGTGCCAGTAGTTCACAGGGGATGCGATACCCTTATAACTATGGCTACACCTTC
.	TRBV14	.	TRBJ2-2	CASEEARKAGNTGELFF	TGTGCCAGCGAAGAAGCGCGAAAGGCCGGGAACACCGGGGAGCTGTTTTTT
once	TRBV20-1	.	TRBJ2-7	CSASRGGEQYF	TGCAGTGCTAGTCGAGGGGGCGAGCAGTACTTC
.	TRBV30	.	TRBJ1-4	CAWSEGQWGEKLFF	TGTGCCTGGAGTGAAGGACAGTGGGGTGAAAAACTGTTTTTT
once	TRBV4-1	.	TRBJ1-5	CASSQDLGGYHQPQHF	TGCGCCAGCAGCCAAGATCTCGGTGGTTACCATCAGCCCCAGCATTTT
.	TRBV9	.	TRBJ2-2	CASSVASLIQTGELFF	TGTGCCAGCAGCGTAGCTAGCTTGATACAGACCGGGGAGCTGTTTTTT
.	TRBV9	.	TRBJ2-3	CASSVVGAEDTQYF	TGTGCCAGCAGCGTAGTAGGGGCGGAGGATACGCAGTATTTT
.	TRBV7-8	.	TRBJ2-7	CASSLVSIETEQYF	TGTGCCAGCAGCTTAGTTAGTATTGAAACGGAGCAGTACTTC
.	TRBV28	.	TRBJ1-2	CASSLEVGGYTF	TGTGCCAGCAGTTTAGAGGTTGGGGGCTACACCTTC
.	TRBV5-1	TRBD1	TRBJ2-5	CASSLGQGKETQYF	TGCGCCAGCAGCTTGGGACAGGGGAAAGAGACCCAGTACTTC
once	TRBV15	TRBD2	TRBJ2-7	CATSRDAGEGYEQYF	TGTGCCACCAGCAGAGATGCGGGAGAAGGCTACGAGCAGTACTTC
.	TRBV7-9	TRBD2	TRBJ2-1	CASSRTSGGAGEQFF	TGTGCCAGCAGTCGGACTAGCGGGGGGGCGGGTGAGCAGTTCTTC
.	TRBV9	TRBD2	TRBJ2-1	CASSVSRLALTGNEQFF	TGTGCCAGCAGCGTCAGTCGACTAGCCCTTACGGGGAATGAGCAGTTCTTC
.	TRBV6-5	TRBD2	TRBJ2-2	CASRPSGVTGELFF	TGTGCCAGCAGACCAAGCGGGGTGACCGGGGAGCTGTTTTTT
.	TRBV18	.	TRBJ1-4	CASSPRPPPTNEKLFF	TGTGCCAGCTCACCACGGCCCCCTCCAACTAATGAAAAGCTGTTTTTT
once	TRBV11-2	TRBD1	TRBJ1-2	CASSVDRGYGYTF	TGTGCCAGCAGCGTCGACAGGGGATATGGCTACACCTTC
.	TRBV5-1	.	TRBJ1-1	CASSLGGWNTEAFF	TGCGCCAGCAGCTTGGGGGGCTGGAACACTGAAGCTTTCTTT
few	TRBV6-5	TRBD1	TRBJ1-2	CASSPGQGRYGYTF	TGTGCCAGCAGTCCTGGACAGGGGAGGTATGGCTACACCTTC
.	TRBV11-2	TRBD2	TRBJ2-3	CASSFIAGGGTDTQYF	TGTGCCAGCAGCTTCATAGCGGGAGGGGGAACAGATACGCAGTATTTT
.	TRBV7-6	TRBD1	TRBJ2-7	CASSFGDSYEQYF	TGTGCCAGCAGCTTTGGGGACAGCTACGAGCAGTACTTC
.	TRBV7-6	TRBD2	TRBJ2-1	CASSSPGLAIFLEQFF	TGTGCCAGCAGCTCCCCGGGACTAGCGATCTTCCTTGAGCAGTTCTTC
.	TRBV11-2	.	TRBJ1-2	CASSLGGANYGYTF	TGTGCCAGCAGCTTAGGGGGCGCGAACTATGGCTACACCTTC
.	TRBV29-1	.	TRBJ2-1	CSVAGSSYNEQFF	TGCAGCGTTGCTGGCAGCTCCTACAATGAGCAGTTCTTC
.	TRBV5-1	.	TRBJ2-7	CASSSHTTYEQYF	TGCGCCAGCAGCTCACACACAACATACGAGCAGTACTTC
.	TRBV6-5	TRBD1	TRBJ2-7	CASSETGGAYEQYF	TGTGCCAGCAGTGAGACAGGGGGCGCCTACGAGCAGTACTTC
.	TRBV11-3	.	TRBJ1-4	CASSLSVGNEKLFF	TGTGCCAGCAGCTTATCGGTCGGGAATGAAAAACTGTTTTTT
.	TRBV28	.	TRBJ2-7	CASSLAGRPYEQYF	TGTGCCAGCAGTTTAGCGGGGAGACCCTACGAGCAGTACTTC
.	TRBV18	TRBD2	TRBJ2-5	CASSKSQTSGGQETQYF	TGTGCCAGCTCAAAATCCCAGACTAGCGGGGGACAAGAGACCCAGTACTTC
.	TRBV5-1	.	TRBJ1-4	CASSPDRPTNEKLFF	TGCGCCAGCAGTCCCGACAGACCAACTAATGAAAAACTGTTTTTT
.	TRBV25-1	.	TRBJ2-1	CASSEHSDKIHNEQFF	TGTGCCAGCAGTGAACATAGCGACAAGATACACAATGAGCAGTTCTTC
once	TRBV5-1	.	TRBJ2-3	CASSLGGPSRYF	TGCGCCAGCAGCTTGGGAGGCCCATCCCGGTATTTT
.	TRBV30	.	TRBJ1-3	CAWNHLDVSGNTIYF	TGTGCCTGGAACCATCTAGACGTCTCTGGAAACACCATATATTTT
.	TRBV12-2	.	TRBJ2-1	CASRFRDRDHNEQFF	TGTGCAAGTCGCTTCCGGGACAGGGATCACAATGAGCAGTTCTTC
.	TRBV20-1	TRBD1	TRBJ1-1	CSAKTGFGAFF	TGCAGTGCTAAGACAGGGTTTGGGGCTTTCTTT
.	TRBV9	TRBD2	TRBJ2-5	CASSAGTSGETQYF	TGTGCCAGCAGCGCCGGGACTAGCGGGGAGACCCAGTACTTC
once	TRBV11-2	TRBD1	TRBJ1-3	CASSLWAQGAGNTIYF	TGTGCCAGCAGCTTATGGGCGCAGGGGGCTGGAAACACCATATATTTT
.	TRBV11-2	.	TRBJ1-5	CASSLAGESNQPQHF	TGTGCCAGCAGCTTAGCAGGCGAAAGCAATCAGCCCCAGCATTTT
.	TRBV15	.	TRBJ1-2	CATSRVSDSSYGYTF	TGTGCCACCAGCAGAGTGTCGGACAGCTCCTATGGCTACACCTTC
.	TRBV5-1	.	TRBJ1-3	CASSLDVGSGNTIYF	TGCGCCAGCAGCTTGGACGTGGGCTCAGGAAACACCATATATTTT
.	TRBV6-1	TRBD1	TRBJ2-7	CASSLGTGASYEQYF	TGTGCCAGCAGTCTAGGGACAGGGGCCTCCTACGAGCAGTACTTC
.	TRBV14	TRBD1	TRBJ1-1	CASSPRVPPGQGRNTEAFF	TGTGCCAGCAGCCCCAGGGTACCCCCGGGACAGGGCAGGAACACTGAAGCTTTCTTT
once	TRBV5-4	.	TRBJ1-1	CASGREPMNTEAFF	TGTGCCAGCGGGCGGGAACCTATGAACACTGAAGCTTTCTTT
.	TRBV5-1	.	TRBJ1-2	CASSLTDYGYTF	TGCGCCAGCAGCTTGACGGACTATGGCTACACCTTC
.	TRBV9	TRBD1	TRBJ2-2	CASSPETGGGELFF	TGTGCCAGCAGCCCCGAGACAGGGGGCGGGGAGCTGTTTTTT
.	TRBV2	TRBD1	TRBJ2-4	CASSPQGWAKNIQYF	TGTGCCAGCAGCCCACAGGGGTGGGCCAAAAACATTCAGTACTTC
.	TRBV6-4	TRBD2	TRBJ2-3	CASSDSSAGGADTQYF	TGTGCCAGCAGTGACTCGTCAGCGGGAGGGGCAGATACGCAGTATTTT